Each of the 2 T cell receptor beta chains below was sequenced from the same sample in a study of CXCR3-negative and CXCR3-positive naive CD8 T cells. 5' RACE with UMI labels generated the TRB cDNA libraries. Reprocessing the 5' RACE reads, TCRdb reports a single entry for every CDR3 protein and omits DNA. Its listing shows about 5,200 distinct CDR3 sequences. Input material: naive CXCR3- CD8+ T cells from blood. Stated subset: CD45RO-CCR7+CD27+CD95- naive CD8+ T cells lacking CXCR3 (TNR3-). These receptors came from a human donor in good health. Some clones in this sample may be carry-over from other donors' samples.

J is TRBJ2-6 and V is TRBV29-1. This CDR3 region has 14 residues. CDR1 and CDR2 from the germline V gene are SQVTM and ANQGSEA. CDR3 sequence reads: CSVVGNSGANVLTF.

This clonotype is identified as medium-sized from frequency. V and J are TRBV5-6 and TRBJ1-1. CDR1 and CDR2 (germline): SGHDT, YYEEEE. The CDR3 consists of 13 residues. CDR3 sequence reads: CASSSHGTVEAFF.